A single sample gave rise to the 11 T cell receptor beta chains below, sequenced in a study of technical replicates of blood from a few donors (dated by TCRdb to 2016 to 2017). Library preparation used the immunoSEQ multiplex PCR assay. The table was pulled from immuneACCESS by TCRdb, which kept in-frame rearrangements only. Such tables lose some clones; where checked, under half of the loss comes from unresolved V genes, and the rest has no known cause. This sample comprises tens of thousands of clones, roughly 93% of them detected only once. About 0.37% of the sample rests with the top ten. The material sequenced was T cells isolated from PBMCs. Source of these receptors: a human donor in good health.

This chain connects TRBV10-3 to TRBJ1-1; 8 bases align to TRBD1. V lost 10 bases and J lost 1; bases outside the gene matches: 8. Germline assignment: CDR1 ENHRY and CDR2 SYGVKD. This CDR3 is 14 amino acids long. DNA of the CDR3: TGTGCCAACTCCCCAGACAGGGGGAACACTGAAGCTTTCTTT. This translates into CANSPDRGNTEAFF.

The chain's CDR3 is CASRASGRAYNEQFF. In nucleotides, the CDR3 is TGTGCCAGCAGAGCTAGCGGGAGGGCCTACAATGAGCAGTTCTTC. V and J are TRBV14 and TRBJ2-1, with 12 bases that match TRBD2. Unmatched junction bases numbered 2, after V lost 6 bases and J lost 2 bases. The V gene's germline CDR1 is SGHDN and CDR2 FVKESK. CDR3 length equals 15 residues.

This rearrangement joins TRBV19 to TRBJ2-7, with 8 bases that match TRBD2. The CDR3 has 15 residues. CDR1 and CDR2 from the germline V gene are LNHDA and SQIVND (reference sequence). The ends lost 3 bases at V and 2 bases at J; junction bases unmatched: 6. CDR3 coding DNA: TGTGCCAGTAGTATTAGCGGGGTAACAGCCTACGAGCAGTACTTC. Its translation: CASSISGVTAYEQYF.

Note on this clone: This specimen includes other DNA sequences encoding the same CDR3. This chain uses TRBV25-1 with TRBJ2-3; D is undetermined. CDR3 size: 13 residues. Germline V CDR1 and CDR2: MGHDK, SYGVNS. V was trimmed by 4 bases and J by 1 base, leaving 6 bases between them. CDR3 protein: CASSAQGTDTQYF. The CDR3 nucleotides are TGTGCCAGCAGTGCCCAGGGCACAGATACGCAGTATTTT.

The chain uses TRBV27 and TRBJ1-1; D not certain. Looked up from germline, CDR1 is MNHEY and CDR2 is SMNVEV (reference sequence). The CDR3 consists of 16 residues. Trimming removed 3 bases from V and 1 base from J, with 15 bases in between. CDR3: CASSFLQPPPNTEAFF. The DNA of the CDR3 is TGTGCCAGCAGTTTCTTACAGCCTCCACCGAACACTGAAGCTTTCTTT.

This clone came up once. The rearrangement uses TRBV7-6 and TRBJ1-5; perhaps TRBD1 as D (6 bases). This CDR3 has 14 residues. The V end was cut by 1 base, the J end by 2 bases, with 6 bases between. Germline CDR1 SGHVS, CDR2 FNYEAQ. The CDR3 DNA reads as TGTGCCAGCAGCTTAGGGACAGGCAATCAGCCCCAGCATTTT. This encodes CASSLGTGNQPQHF.

The chain combines TRBV5-5 with TRBJ1-2; unclear D gene. Germline V CDR1 and CDR2: SGHKS, YYEKEE (reference sequence). This CDR3 spans 15 amino acids. Between the trimmed V and J ends, which lost 2 bases and 7 bases, there was a span of 18 bases. CDR3 DNA: TGTGCCAGCAGCTTTAGTGAGGGAGACCTTACTGGCTACACCTTC. Its protein product is CASSFSEGDLTGYTF.

The chain has TRBV11-1 and TRBJ2-4, with D possibly being TRBD1 (7 bases). The CDR3 has 13 residues. CDR1 SGHAT and CDR2 FQDESV come from the germline V gene (reference sequence). Trimming cost V 4 bases and J 8 bases, with 12 bases left between them. The CDR3 nucleotides are TGTGCCAGCAGCTCCGACAGGGAGGACATTCAGTACTTC. The encoded protein is CASSSDREDIQYF. The whole variable domain, filled in from reference TRBV11-1 and TRBJ2-4, reads EAEVAQSPRYKITEKSQAVAFWCDPISGHATLYWYRQILGQGPELLVQFQDESVVDDSQLPKDRFSAERLKGVDSTLKIQPAELGDSAMYLCASSSDREDIQYFGAGTRLSVL.

J is TRBJ2-2 and V is TRBV29-1; maybe TRBD1 (6 bases). Trimming cost V 3 bases and J 5 bases, with 10 bases left between them. Germline V gene data show CDR1 as SQVTM and CDR2 as ANQGSEA. The CDR3 extends over 13 amino acids. The DNA for the CDR3 is TGCAGCGTTGATACAGGGATAACCGGGGAGCTGTTTTTT. It translates to CSVDTGITGELFF.

The genes are TRBV28 and TRBJ2-7, with 9 bases matching TRBD1. The J segment lost 4 bases and the V segment lost 4 bases, leaving 8 bases of the junction unmatched. Per germline, CDR1 MDHEN and CDR2 SYDVKM. The CDR3 has 15 residues. The CDR3 loop is CASSYPGQGSYEQYF. DNA of the CDR3: TGTGCCAGCAGTTACCCGGGACAGGGATCTTACGAGCAGTACTTC.

The chain employs TRBV9 and TRBJ2-3; D not certain. Germline lookup yields CDR1 SGDLS and CDR2 YYNGEE. The CDR3 has 14 amino acids. V shed 0 bases and J shed 2 bases, with 7 bases lying between them. CDR3 nucleotide sequence: TGTGCCAGCAGCGTAGTATGGGCCACAGATACGCAGTATTTT. Protein sequence: CASSVVWATDTQYF.